Below, 27 T cell receptor beta chains from the same sample are listed, as sequenced in a study of Tregs in tolerant kidney transplant recipients. This table comes from immunoSEQ multiplex PCR, and its TCRdb copy is limited to in-frame clones, with some not included. Of 200,000 to 300,000 clones in the sample, about 80% were seen once. The sample consisted of CD4+ T cells from blood. Receptors were obtained from a human donor in good health.

The chain has TRBV2 and TRBJ2-5, with D hard to call. Trimming shortened V by 8 bases and J by 1 base, and 11 bases separated the two germline ends. This CDR3 is built from 13 residues. CDR1 SNHLY and CDR2 FYNNEI come from the germline V gene. Here the CDR3 reads CASYRQAQETQYF. The CDR3 DNA is TGTGCCAGCTATAGGCAGGCCCAAGAGACCCAGTACTTC.

The chain recombines TRBV27 with TRBJ1-2; the D gene is possibly TRBD1 (5 bases). Looked up from germline, CDR1 is MNHEY and CDR2 is SMNVEV (reference sequence). Between the trimmed V and J ends, which lost 3 bases and 4 bases, there was a span of 12 bases. The CDR3 spans 14 residues. This chain's CDR3 is CASSFAGRSYGYTF. Here the CDR3 DNA reads TGTGCCAGCAGTTTTGCAGGGCGCTCCTATGGCTACACCTTC.

V and J are TRBV11-2 and TRBJ2-3; 7 nucleotides line up with TRBD1. The CDR3 spans 15 residues. Per the germline V gene, CDR1 is SGHAT and CDR2 is FQNNGV. V was pared by 4 bases and J by 5 bases, with 9 bases of the junction left unmatched. The CDR3 DNA reads TGTGCCAGCAGCTCTCACAGGGGACCCATAGATACGCAGTATTTT. Its protein is CASSSHRGPIDTQYF.

This clone came up once. V usage is TRBV20-1 and J usage is TRBJ2-5; 7 nucleotides line up with TRBD1. With the DNA end fitting TRBJ2-7 better, the J assignment may be wrong. The CDR3 loop spans 11 amino acids. Germline CDR1 is DFQATT and CDR2 is SNEGSKA (reference sequence). The CDR3 is CSTGTAYEQYF. The CDR3 DNA is TGCAGTACCGGGACAGCCTACGAGCAGTACTTC.

The chain employs TRBV30 and TRBJ2-7, with 7 bases identical to TRBD2. J lost 3 bases, V lost 1 base, and 6 bases had no gene match. Germline V gene lookup returns CDR1 GTSNPN and CDR2 SVGIG (reference sequence). CDR3 length: 14 residues. CDR3 coding DNA: TGTGCCTGGAGTGGGGGGGGGACCATCTACGAGCAGTACTTC. It is translated as CAWSGGGTIYEQYF. Variable domain in full (rest from reference TRBV30 and TRBJ2-7): SQTIHQWPATLVQPVGSPLSLECTVEGTSNPNLYWYRQAAGRGLQLLFYSVGIGQISSEVPQNLSASRPQDRQFILSSKKLLLSDSGFYLCAWSGGGTIYEQYFGPGTRLTVT.

The rearrangement uses TRBV27 and TRBJ1-2, with 7 bases aligning to TRBD1. The V gene end was trimmed by 4 bases and the J gene end by 4 bases; junction bases not matched to a gene: 3. The CDR3 length is 13 residues. CDR1 MNHEY and CDR2 SMNVEV come from the germline V gene (reference sequence). This CDR3 is CASSSGQFYGYTF. CDR3 sequence (DNA): TGTGCCAGCAGTTCGGGACAGTTCTATGGCTACACCTTC.

V gene TRBV27 combines with J gene TRBJ2-7, with D possibly called TRBD1 or TRBD2 (5 bases each). The CDR3 has 16 residues. The V gene lost 3 bases and the J gene lost 5 bases, with 20 bases spanning the gap. The germline V gene encodes CDR1 MNHEY and CDR2 SMNVEV (reference sequence). The CDR3: CASSFEGPGERNEQYF. In nucleotides, the CDR3 is TGTGCCAGCAGTTTCGAGGGGCCCGGGGAGAGGAACGAGCAGTACTTC.

The genes are TRBV18 and TRBJ1-1; no reliable D call. The V gene lost 6 bases and the J gene lost 0 bases, with 8 bases spanning the gap. Germline V gives CDR1 KGHSH, CDR2 LQKENI. The CDR3 is made up of 13 amino acids. For the CDR3, the DNA is TGTGCCAGCTCGCGGGGAATGAACACTGAAGCTTTCTTT. It translates to CASSRGMNTEAFF.

This chain uses TRBV5-1 with TRBJ1-4; 7 positions agree with TRBD1. The CDR3 runs to 16 residues. The V and J ends lost 3 bases and 4 bases, in that order; junction bases with no gene match: 9. Germline CDR1 is SGHRS and CDR2 is YFSETQ. The CDR3 here is CASSWGDSSSNEKLFF. The CDR3 DNA is TGCGCCAGCAGCTGGGGGGACAGTTCAAGTAATGAAAAACTGTTTTTT.

This clone has only one observation. This chain links TRBV28 with TRBJ2-2, with a tentative D call TRBD2 (6 bases). This CDR3 comprises 14 residues. Germline V CDR1 and CDR2: MDHEN, SYDVKM. V lost 5 bases and J lost 3, with 10 bases in between. The CDR3 sequence is CASSRSGDTGELFF. The CDR3 DNA reads TGTGCCAGCAGTCGATCGGGGGACACCGGGGAGCTGTTTTTT.

The V call is TRBV18, the J call TRBJ1-1; a possible D gene is TRBD1 (5 bases). V was cut by 6 bases and J by 1 base, with 12 bases left in between. Germline V gives CDR1 KGHSH, CDR2 LQKENI. There are 14 residues in the CDR3. The CDR3 nucleotides are TGTGCCAGCTCTCCCTCCGGACAGAACACTGAAGCTTTCTTT. It codes for CASSPSGQNTEAFF.

The chain carries TRBV27 and TRBJ1-2; weak D call: TRBD1 (5 bases). This CDR3 region has 15 residues. Trimming pared 2 bases from V and 4 bases from J, leaving 14 bases between. CDR1 MNHEY and CDR2 SMNVEV come from the germline V gene (reference sequence). CDR3 coding DNA: TGTGCCAGCAGTTTAAAGGGACGCCCCGTCTATGGCTACACCTTC. Amino acid sequence: CASSLKGRPVYGYTF.

The rearrangement joins TRBV7-6 to TRBJ2-3; TRBD2 aligns across 11 bases. Trimming removed 1 base from V and 2 bases from J; junction bases left unmatched: 5. The germline V gene encodes CDR1 SGHVS and CDR2 FNYEAQ. This CDR3 has 17 amino acids. The CDR3 sequence: CASSLGGTSGNTDTQYF. For the CDR3, the DNA is TGTGCCAGCAGCTTAGGCGGGACTAGCGGAAACACAGATACGCAGTATTTT.

This clone was picked up a small number of times. The chain couples TRBV19 to TRBJ2-7; 12 bases match TRBD2. CDR1 and CDR2 from the germline V gene are LNHDA and SQIVND (reference sequence). The CDR3 spans 15 residues. J lost 5 bases, V lost 5 bases, and 7 bases had no gene match. DNA for the CDR3: TGTGCCAGTAGTCCGGGGACTAGCGGGCGCGACGAGCAGTACTTC. Its protein is CASSPGTSGRDEQYF.

The chain uses TRBV11-2 and TRBJ2-3; D might be TRBD1 (6 bases). This CDR3 is 15 amino acids long. V lost 4 bases, J lost 2 bases, and 13 bases lay in between. Germline V gives CDR1 SGHAT, CDR2 FQNNGV. CDR3 nucleotide sequence: TGTGCCAGCAGCTCGCTCAGGGGACACACAGATACGCAGTATTTT. Amino acid sequence: CASSSLRGHTDTQYF.

This chain connects TRBV7-9 to TRBJ1-2; possibly TRBD1 for D (6 bases). This CDR3 spans 15 amino acids. V gave up 4 bases and J gave up 0 bases, with 12 bases separating them. Germline CDR1 is SEHNR and CDR2 is FQNEAQ (reference sequence). The CDR3 DNA sequence: TGTGCCAGCAGCTCGATTGGACAGACTAACTATGGCTACACCTTC. Residues: CASSSIGQTNYGYTF. The variable domain in full, completed from reference TRBV7-9 and TRBJ1-2, reads DTGVSQNPRHKITKRGQNVTFRCDPISEHNRLYWYRQTLGQGPEFLTYFQNEAQLEKSRLLSDRFSAERPKGSFSTLEIQRTEQGDSAMYLCASSSIGQTNYGYTFGSGTRLTVV.

The V call is TRBV7-9, the J call TRBJ2-3, with D unresolved. Germline values: CDR1 SEHNR, CDR2 FQNEAQ (reference sequence). CDR3 length: 12 residues. With 4 bases removed from V and 11 bases from J, the gap between germline ends came to 13 bases. The CDR3 spells CASSSTVQVQYF. In DNA, the CDR3 is TGTGCCAGCAGCTCGACGGTCCAGGTGCAGTATTTT.

The chain links TRBV19 to TRBJ2-1; TRBD2 aligns across 8 bases. Germline assignment: CDR1 LNHDA and CDR2 SQIVND (reference sequence). The junction had 17 bases not matched to a gene; V was cut back by 8 bases and J by 5 bases. The CDR3 totals 17 residues. The CDR3 nucleotides read TGTGCCAGTCGTGCCGCGGGAGGCCCGCTAAGGAACAATGAGCAGTTCTTC. Residues: CASRAAGGPLRNNEQFF.

This clone has more than one count but fewer than ten. The V call is TRBV7-2, the J call TRBJ2-2, with 7 bases fitting TRBD2. Germline trimming cut 1 base from V and 7 bases from J; bases unmatched to any gene: 3. Germline V gene sequence: CDR1 SGHTA, CDR2 FQGNSA. This CDR3 spans 14 amino acids. The CDR3 loop is CASSLGPSGGELFF. The CDR3, as DNA: TGTGCCAGCAGCTTAGGGCCTAGCGGCGGGGAGCTGTTTTTT.

This chain joins TRBV4-1 and TRBJ2-7; 11 positions match TRBD2. CDR3 length: 15 residues. V lost 4 bases to trimming and J lost 4 bases; unmatched junction nucleotides: 6. Germline CDR1 is MGHRA and CDR2 is YSYEKL. The CDR3 sequence: CASSPQLAGEYEQYF. DNA for the CDR3: TGCGCCAGCAGCCCCCAACTAGCGGGAGAGTACGAGCAGTACTTC.

The chain joins TRBV29-1 to TRBJ2-3; the match to TRBD1 covers 7 bases. The germline V gene has CDR1 SQVTM and CDR2 ANQGSEA. J lost 1 base, V lost 5 bases, and 6 bases had no gene match. The CDR3 is made up of 14 amino acids. The CDR3 sequence is CSVTDRVRTDTQYF. In DNA, the CDR3 is TGCAGCGTTACCGACAGGGTCCGCACAGATACGCAGTATTTT.

This chain joins TRBV5-1 and TRBJ1-2; D gene unclear. The CDR3 consists of 13 residues. Trimming removed 0 bases at V and 8 bases at J, with 11 bases between. The germline CDR1 and CDR2 sequences are SGHRS and YFSETQ. The CDR3 protein is CASSLGADYGYTF. The CDR3 DNA sequence: TGCGCCAGCAGCTTGGGGGCAGATTACGGCTACACCTTC. Using reference TRBV5-1 and TRBJ1-2 for the parts outside the CDR3, the full variable domain is KAGVTQTPRYLIKTRGQQVTLSCSPISGHRSVSWYQQTPGQGLQFLFEYFSETQRNKGNFPGRFSGRQFSNSRSEMNVSTLELGDSALYLCASSLGADYGYTFGSGTRLTVV.

The rearrangement links TRBV5-4 to TRBJ2-5; D call uncertain. Germline loops: CDR1 SGHNT, CDR2 YYREEE (reference sequence). The CDR3 covers 14 residues. Between the trimmed V and J ends, which lost 0 bases and 2 bases, there was a span of 8 bases. The CDR3 protein is CASSLALGQETQYF. CDR3 bases: TGTGCCAGCAGCTTGGCCTTAGGGCAAGAGACCCAGTACTTC.

The gene calls are TRBV30 and TRBJ2-7; perhaps TRBD1 as D (6 bases). Trimming removed 3 bases from V and 5 bases from J, with 11 bases in between. The CDR3 length is 12 residues. Per the germline V gene, CDR1 is GTSNPN and CDR2 is SVGIG (reference sequence). The DNA of the CDR3 is TGTGCCTGGAGCAGGGGCCCCCACGAGCAGTACTTC. This sequence encodes CAWSRGPHEQYF. Drawing the rest from reference TRBV30 and TRBJ2-7, the complete variable domain is SQTIHQWPATLVQPVGSPLSLECTVEGTSNPNLYWYRQAAGRGLQLLFYSVGIGQISSEVPQNLSASRPQDRQFILSSKKLLLSDSGFYLCAWSRGPHEQYFGPGTRLTVT.

The chain has TRBV20-1 and TRBJ1-2; tentative D call: TRBD1 (5 bases). Germline V gene data show CDR1 as DFQATT and CDR2 as SNEGSKA (reference sequence). V lost 6 bases to trimming and J lost 6 bases, with 8 bases between them. This CDR3 has 10 amino acids. Here the CDR3 reads CSARTHGYTF. The CDR3 bases are TGCAGTGCCCGGACACATGGCTACACCTTC.

This clone has only a few counts. The chain recombines TRBV27 with TRBJ2-3; D gene unclear. This CDR3 has 16 amino acids. CDR1 and CDR2 from the germline V gene are MNHEY and SMNVEV (reference sequence). Trimming took 5 bases from V and 0 from J, leaving 15 bases between them. The CDR3 bases are TGTGCCAGCAGTCCACGGCAGCCCAGAAGCACAGATACGCAGTATTTT. Amino acid sequence: CASSPRQPRSTDTQYF.

The chain recombines TRBV6-6 with TRBJ1-1; D uncertain. Between the trimmed V and J ends, which lost 0 bases and 1 base, there was a span of 6 bases. Germline V gives CDR1 MNHNY, CDR2 SVGAGI (reference sequence). The CDR3 runs to 14 residues. CDR3 protein: CASSYSQRNTEAFF. CDR3 bases: TGTGCCAGCAGTTACTCGCAGAGGAACACTGAAGCTTTCTTT.